This T cell receptor (beta chain) derives from a study of molecular identifiers for immune sequencing clone quantification. Study-wide findings and caveats: Clones that exceeded 20 RNA copies held over 97% of effector molecules, yet under 1% in naive cells. Investigators reportedly could detect spiked Jurkat TCR RNA from one cell among over 750,000 naive cells. Barcode sharing among identical TCR molecules could make large clones appear smaller.

In TCRdb, the PCR reads were re-called with MiXCR into one record per CDR3 protein. The sample has hundreds of thousands of distinct CDR3 sequences, less than 30% seen once. Comments on this clonotype: Its antigen is as yet unknown. This could be a read error, since a much larger clone is one nucleotide away.

V dropped 0 bases and J dropped 3 bases, with 16 bases sitting between them. The CDR3 runs to 17 residues. CDR1 is KGHDR, CDR2 SFDVKD, per germline. This clonotype was obtained from a human donor in good health. Some libraries in this study had Jurkat cell RNA spiked in. The rearrangement links TRBV24-1 to TRBJ1-1; unclear D gene. Sample: naive CD8+ T cells from blood, with Jurkat cell RNA spiked in. The subset was: FACS-sorted CD8+CD4-CCR7+CD45RA+ naive T cells. CDR3 protein: CATSDLAAVFSYTEAFF. As DNA, the CDR3 is TGTGCCACCAGTGATTTGGCGGCAGTTTTCTCGTACACTGAAGCTTTCTTT.